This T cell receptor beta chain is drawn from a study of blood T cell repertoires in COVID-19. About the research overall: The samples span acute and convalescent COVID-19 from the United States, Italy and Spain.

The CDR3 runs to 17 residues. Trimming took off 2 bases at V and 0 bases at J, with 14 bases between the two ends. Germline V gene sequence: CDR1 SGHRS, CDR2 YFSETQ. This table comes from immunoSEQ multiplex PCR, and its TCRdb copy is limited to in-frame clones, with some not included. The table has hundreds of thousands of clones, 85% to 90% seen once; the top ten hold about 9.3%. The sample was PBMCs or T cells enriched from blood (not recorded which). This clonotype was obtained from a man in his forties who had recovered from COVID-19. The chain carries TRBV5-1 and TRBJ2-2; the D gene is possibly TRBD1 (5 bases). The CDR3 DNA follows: TGCGCCAGCAGCTTACGACAGAACCCGGCGAACACCGGGGAGCTGTTTTTT. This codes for CASSLRQNPANTGELFF.